The subject of this entry is one TCR beta chain. Looked up from germline, CDR1 is ENHRY and CDR2 is SYGVKD. The CDR3 consists of 14 residues. V dropped 6 bases and J dropped 3 bases, with 12 bases sitting between them. Profiling relied on immunoSEQ multiplex PCR, and the TCRdb table lists in-frame clones only, not all of them. Counted here are 400,000 or so clones, around 87% occurring once; the ten biggest clones make up around 2%. This entry comes from a study of blood T cell repertoires in COVID-19. Across the whole study: Two negative PCRs, clearance, or symptom resolution characterized the recovered Cohort 3 donors.

The clonotype originates from a man aged 35 to 55 in a cohort exposed to, infected with or recovered from COVID-19 (not recorded which). V gene TRBV10-3 combines with J gene TRBJ1-5; D is undetermined. The sequenced material came from PBMCs or T cells enriched from blood (not recorded which). CDR3 loop: CAISRPGDNQPQHF. CDR3 nucleotides: TGTGCCATCAGCCGACCCGGGGACAATCAGCCCCAGCATTTT.